This T cell receptor (beta chain) was identified in a study of T cell changes during pregnancy in multiple sclerosis. The CDR3 runs to 18 residues. V lost 3 bases to trimming and J lost 0 bases, with 18 bases between them. CDR1 is SEHNR, CDR2 FQNEAQ, per germline (reference sequence). Sequencing used immunoSEQ multiplex PCR; TCRdb keeps in-frame clones, though not all of them. The sample lists nearly 50,000 clones; over 85% were seen once. The sequencing here drew on CD4+ T cells from peripheral blood mononuclear cells, taken in the first trimester of pregnancy. This sequence originates from a female donor with multiple sclerosis, enrolled in a pregnancy study. The rearrangement links TRBV7-9 to TRBJ1-3, with D possibly TRBD1 on 5 matching bases. For the CDR3, the DNA is TGTGCCAGCAGCTTCGATGGGATAGGGACTAGCTCTGGAAACACCATATATTTT. Translation: CASSFDGIGTSSGNTIYF.